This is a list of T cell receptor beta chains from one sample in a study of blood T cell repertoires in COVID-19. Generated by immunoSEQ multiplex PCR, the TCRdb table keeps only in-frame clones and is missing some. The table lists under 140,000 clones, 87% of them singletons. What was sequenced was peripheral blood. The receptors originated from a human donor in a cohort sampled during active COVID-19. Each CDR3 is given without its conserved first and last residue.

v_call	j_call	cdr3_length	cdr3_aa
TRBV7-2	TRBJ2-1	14	ASSLVVRTSMYEQF
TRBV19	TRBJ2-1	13	ASSAGLVSYNEQF
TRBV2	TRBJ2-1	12	ASSLGGGYNEQF
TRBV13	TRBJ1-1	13	ASSFRTGLNTEAF
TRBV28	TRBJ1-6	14	ASRTGPVSYNSPLH
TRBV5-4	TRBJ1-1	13	ASSSGQGRSVAAF
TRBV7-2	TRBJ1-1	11	ASSTQENTEAF
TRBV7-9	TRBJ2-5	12	ASSFLTGPGTQY
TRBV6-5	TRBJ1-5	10	ASRTGSQPQH
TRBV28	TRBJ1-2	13	ASSLTQGANYGYT
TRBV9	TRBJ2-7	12	ASSPRPSSYEQY
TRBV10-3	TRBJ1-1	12	AISEGSRNTEAF
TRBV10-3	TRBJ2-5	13	AIRARDRVEETQY
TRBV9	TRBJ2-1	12	ASSVKYIYNEQF
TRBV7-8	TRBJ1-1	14	ASSLASGAMNTEAF
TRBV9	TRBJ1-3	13	ASSVGSHSGNTIY
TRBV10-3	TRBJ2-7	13	AISESRTGSYEQY
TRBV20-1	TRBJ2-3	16	SASRTGTSGGAADTQY
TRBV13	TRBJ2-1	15	ASSLGLGRGRKNEQF
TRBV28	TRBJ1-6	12	ASSLQGGGSPLH
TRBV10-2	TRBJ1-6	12	ASREQGWNSPLH
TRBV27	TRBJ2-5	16	ASSLSPGLAGGQETQY
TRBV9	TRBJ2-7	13	ASSVKGQGGYEQY
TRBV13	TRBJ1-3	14	ASTPGGPLSGNTIY
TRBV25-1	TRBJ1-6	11	ASTLAWNSPLH
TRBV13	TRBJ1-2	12	ASSLSSGVYGYT
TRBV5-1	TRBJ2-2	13	ASLTGTSNTGELF
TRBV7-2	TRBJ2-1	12	ASSLMGADNEQF
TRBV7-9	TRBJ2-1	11	ASGLAGADEQF
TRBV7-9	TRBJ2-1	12	ASSSGTSGGAQF
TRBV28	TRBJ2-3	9	ASSLVSTQY
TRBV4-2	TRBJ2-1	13	ASSQDSGGAREQF
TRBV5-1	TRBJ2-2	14	ASSLGDRANTGELF
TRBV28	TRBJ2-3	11	ASSLREPDTQY
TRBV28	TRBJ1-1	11	ASSILTPTEAF
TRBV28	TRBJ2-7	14	ASNSAGAGGPHEQY
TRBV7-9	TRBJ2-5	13	ASTPPGGPQETQY
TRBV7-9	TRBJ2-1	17	ASSSAGGGPDRSYNEQF
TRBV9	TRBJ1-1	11	ASSTQANTEAF
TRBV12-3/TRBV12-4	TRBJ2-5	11	ASSFGGRETQY
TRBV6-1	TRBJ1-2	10	ASSESVNGYT
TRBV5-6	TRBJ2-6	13	ASSSYSSGANVLT
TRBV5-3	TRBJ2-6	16	ARSLQLGKYAGANVLT
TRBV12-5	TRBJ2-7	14	ASGLVLRASPYEQY
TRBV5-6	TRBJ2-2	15	ASSPPGWGEEAGELF
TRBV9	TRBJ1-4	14	ASSVGPSTGNEKLF
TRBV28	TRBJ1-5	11	ASSSAPDQAQH
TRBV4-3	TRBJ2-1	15	ASSQDPGLAGAAEQF
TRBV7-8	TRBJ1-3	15	ASIQEESVNSGNTIY
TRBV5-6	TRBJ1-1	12	ASSSRGKGTEAF
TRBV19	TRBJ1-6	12	ASSIDDTDSPLH
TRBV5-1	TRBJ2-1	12	ASSLWDFNNEQF
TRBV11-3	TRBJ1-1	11	ASSRQPQGIAF